A selection of T cell receptor beta chains follows, all from one sample in a study of siplizumab effects on memory and regulatory T cells. TCRdb's copy holds only in-frame clones and misses some; the assay was immunoSEQ multiplex PCR. The sample shows more than 45,000 clones, 80% to 95% of them seen only once. Input material: CD8+ T cells sorted from blood. These receptors all come from a human donor in good health. Both conserved end residues are part of each CDR3.

>TRBJ1-2|13|TRBV7-8
CASSPRTGYGYTF
>TRBJ1-1|14|TRBV28
CASSLLTVNTEAFF
>TRBJ2-1|15|TRBV7-3
CASSLSQGPLVEQFF
>TRBJ2-1|17|TRBV4-1
CASSHSPHRVTYNEQFF
>TRBJ2-7|16|TRBV9
CASSSGGLASSYEQYF
>TRBJ1-2|13|TRBV7-2
CASSFNGNYGYTF
>TRBJ1-2|13|TRBV29-1
CSVLLQGAGGYTF
>TRBJ2-4|19|TRBV19
CASSILGDTGIVAKNIQYF
>TRBJ2-7|15|TRBV9
CASSSLAEETYEQYF
>TRBJ2-5|11|TRBV29-1
CSVYTKETQYF
>TRBJ2-3|15|TRBV5-1
CASSTGTELPDTQYF
>TRBJ2-7|16|TRBV5-6
CASSSGGPGQIYEQYF
>TRBJ2-5|15|TRBV5-6
CASSLHSGVVETQYF
>TRBJ2-1|16|TRBV9
CASSVEGTIAYNEQFF
>TRBJ2-1|15|TRBV4-1
CASSQDQRDSNEQFF
>TRBJ2-7|14|TRBV2
CASSEVGGPREQYF
>TRBJ2-7|15|TRBV4-3
CASSPTAVTTYEQYF
>TRBJ2-6|14|TRBV13
CASSLRAGANVLTF
>TRBJ1-2|14|TRBV5-4
CASSLVTGNYGYTF
>TRBJ2-5|13|TRBV27
CASRGQGQETQYF
>TRBJ2-6|16|TRBV7-9
CASSPIGGPGANVLTF
>TRBJ1-1|17|TRBV9
CASSVASRTTVNTEAFF
>TRBJ1-1|14|TRBV7-9
CASSLRTGGDRAFF
>TRBJ2-2|14|TRBV7-6
CASSLARGDGELFF
>TRBJ2-7|14|TRBV11-1
CASSYINRAGEQYF
>TRBJ2-7|15|TRBV9
CASSVAGASSYEQYF
>TRBJ2-1|13|TRBV19
CASSYSSYNEQFF
>TRBJ1-5|14|TRBV2
CASSDVGGYQPQHF
>TRBJ2-3|15|TRBV7-9
CASSSIQLSTDTQYF
>TRBJ2-5|13|TRBV7-9
CASSSDRAAAQYF
>TRBJ2-7|15|TRBV29-1
CSVDGWQGGTYEQYF
>TRBJ2-7|13|TRBV7-9
CASSDRGPYEQYF
>TRBJ1-3|16|TRBV28
CASMGAAVPSGNTIYF
>TRBJ1-2|13|TRBV6-5
CASRHREDYGYTF
>TRBJ2-5|19|TRBV19
CASSIDLGGRASGQETQYF
>TRBJ2-1|15|TRBV5-5
CASSFGLAGNNEQFF
>TRBJ2-6|15|TRBV27
CASSLGVAGANVLTF
>TRBJ2-3|13|TRBV29-1
CSVERVLADTQYF
>TRBJ2-5|15|TRBV4-1
CASSQVGRGQETQYF
>TRBJ2-2|10|TRBV2
CAAKAGELFF
>TRBJ2-6|15|TRBV9
CASSEVGAGANVLTF
>TRBJ1-1|17|TRBV4-2
CASSPGQGGYSDTEAFF
>TRBJ2-7|16|TRBV5-1
CASSLDRGGLVYEQYF
>TRBJ2-1|14|TRBV13
CASSLGLAGNEQFF
>TRBJ2-5|17|TRBV11-3
CASSQREAGGPTETQYF
>TRBJ1-2|16|TRBV27
CASSETGLTGGYGYTF
>TRBJ1-1|13|TRBV29-1
CSANTRLNTEAFF
>TRBJ2-2|16|TRBV27
CASSPLAFTNTGELFF
>TRBJ2-7|12|TRBV30
CAWRGTSPEQYF
>TRBJ1-1|20|TRBV28
CASSFFRWGSPLRENTEAFF